This T cell receptor (beta chain) was recovered during a study of metastatic and nonmetastatic thyroid tumors. The overall study: Comparative analysis of repertoires was undertaken across blood and tumor or nodule tissue obtained from malignant and benign thyroid patients.

Broader study findings: A significant increase in TCR beta diversity was reportedly seen in malignant thyroid tumors relative to benign nodules, in blood and tumor.

The CDR3 totals 14 residues. Germline V gene lookup returns CDR1 SGHAT and CDR2 FQNNGV. With 5 bases removed from V and 1 base from J, the gap between germline ends came to 9 bases. In the original processing: A distant-metastasis classifier for papillary thyroid cancer was built using CDR3 differences across clinicopathological groups. TCRdb ran MiXCR on the PCR reads. V and J calls and clone size were set by TCRdb, not the authors. This sample has 25,000 to 30,000 clones; under 15% occur once, and the top ten carry approximately 3.4%. None of the patients had undergone any treatment ahead of thyroid surgery. In its sample, this clone was seen many times. Its antigen is still unknown. A much larger clone lies a single base off, so this may be a read error. A read error is likely, as this CDR3 ends without the conserved phenylalanine or tryptophan.

Material for sequencing was blood. The chain carries TRBV11-2 and TRBJ1-3; D ambiguous. This TCR was recovered from a female donor with papillary thyroid cancer or a benign thyroid nodule (not recorded which). Some clones in this sample may be carry-over from other donors' samples. This CDR3 is CASSPQESGNTIYL. In DNA form, the CDR3 reads TGTGCCAGCAGCCCCCAGGAGTCTGGAAACACCATATATCTT.